These 29 T cell receptor beta chains were all obtained from the same sample, sequenced in a study of molecular identifiers for immune sequencing clone quantification. TCRdb passed the PCR reads through MiXCR, listing each CDR3 protein once. The data hold roughly 71,000 distinct CDR3 sequences, with less than 20% observed a single time. Sequenced sample: naive CD8+ T cells from blood, with Jurkat cell RNA spiked in. Subset: FACS-sorted CD8+CD4-CCR7+CD45RA+ naive T cells. These TCRs come from a human donor in good health. Some libraries in this study had Jurkat cell RNA spiked in.

The sample holds many counts of this clonotype. The CDR3 DNA sequence: TGCGCCAGCAGCCAAGTGTCAGGGTCGAGCTATGGCTACACCTTC. Protein product: CASSQVSGSSYGYTF. V is TRBV4-1 and J is TRBJ1-2, with a tentative D call TRBD1 (5 bases). Trimming stripped 1 base from V and 4 bases from J, with 13 bases between. Germline CDR1 reads MGHRA; CDR2 reads YSYEKL. The length of the CDR3 is 15 residues.

This sequence joins TRBV14 and TRBJ1-2; 8 bases map to TRBD1. V gave up 0 bases and J gave up 10 bases; unmatched junction bases: 7. Germline V gene sequence: CDR1 SGHDN, CDR2 FVKESK. The CDR3 has 14 residues. The CDR3 loop reads CASSQDPGGYFYTF. CDR3 DNA: TGTGCCAGCAGCCAAGATCCAGGGGGCTACTTCTACACCTTC. The variable domain in full, completed from reference TRBV14 and TRBJ1-2, reads EAGVTQFPSHSVIEKGQTVTLRCDPISGHDNLYWYRRVMGKEIKFLLHFVKESKQDESGMPNNRFLAERTGGTYSTLKVQPAELEDSGVYFCASSQDPGGYFYTFGSGTRLTVV.

This clonotype was observed many times. The rearrangement joins TRBV4-1 to TRBJ2-2; D is uncertain. V lost 3 bases and J 4 bases, leaving 6 bases between the germline ends. This CDR3 has 13 residues. Germline V lookup: CDR1 MGHRA, CDR2 YSYEKL. The CDR3 sequence: CASSHHSTGELFF. The CDR3 DNA is TGCGCCAGCAGCCACCACTCCACCGGGGAGCTGTTTTTT.

This clonotype was observed many times. This chain links TRBV5-1 with TRBJ2-2, with 10 nucleotides matching TRBD2. J was trimmed by 0 bases and V by 1 base; bases with no gene match: 3. Germline CDR1 and CDR2: SGHRS and YFSETQ. The CDR3 totals 17 residues. CDR3 residues: CASSLRTSGANTGELFF. The CDR3 DNA sequence: TGCGCCAGCAGCTTGCGGACTAGCGGCGCGAACACCGGGGAGCTGTTTTTT.

With respect to this clonotype: One junction end does not reproduce the germline sequence, and a read error may be involved. The chain has TRBV7-2 and TRBJ2-3; no reliable D call. This CDR3 has 15 residues. Germline values: CDR1 SGHTA, CDR2 FQGNSA. The CDR3 coding sequence is TGTGCCGGCAGCCCCCTTACCTCGGGCACAGATACGCAGTATTTT. As protein: CAGSPLTSGTDTQYF.

Notes on this clonotype: Because the CDR3 is missing its conserved closing phenylalanine or tryptophan, this is likely a read error. This rearrangement joins TRBV28 to TRBJ2-1, with D unresolved. Per the germline V gene, CDR1 is MDHEN and CDR2 is SYDVKM. The CDR3 extends over 15 amino acids. The CDR3 spells CGSNVPSETHNEQFL. For the CDR3, the DNA is TGTGGCAGCAACGTACCCTCCGAAACGCACAATGAGCAGTTCCTC.

The chain carries TRBV14 and TRBJ2-1; TRBD1 matches at 7 bases. Germline-derived CDR1 and CDR2 are SGHDN and FVKESK. The CDR3 totals 15 residues. V lost 3 bases to trimming and J lost 4 bases; unmatched junction nucleotides: 6. The CDR3 here is CASSHGTADYNEQFF. The DNA for the CDR3 is TGTGCCAGCAGCCACGGGACAGCCGATTACAATGAGCAGTTCTTC.

This clonotype appeared many times. The V gene is TRBV2, the J gene TRBJ2-7, with D possibly being TRBD1 (6 bases). V gave up 1 base and J gave up 2 bases, with 6 bases separating them. The germline V gene has CDR1 SNHLY and CDR2 FYNNEI. The CDR3 has 13 amino acids. Here the CDR3 DNA reads TGTGCCAGCAGTGAAGGGACAGCCTACGAGCAGTACTTC. Protein product: CASSEGTAYEQYF.

This clonotype was found a few times. The V and J genes are TRBV29-1 and TRBJ2-1; 7 bases fit TRBD1. Trimming removed 3 bases from V and 1 base from J; junction bases left unmatched: 3. This CDR3 spans 14 amino acids. Germline V lookup: CDR1 SQVTM, CDR2 ANQGSEA. Here the CDR3 reads CSVDWTGSYNEQFF. CDR3 DNA: TGCAGCGTTGACTGGACAGGTTCCTACAATGAGCAGTTCTTC.

This clonotype was detected ten times or more. The J gene is TRBJ2-6, the V gene TRBV29-1; the D gene is possibly TRBD2 (5 bases). The CDR3 covers 16 residues. Trimming took 6 bases from V and 4 from J, leaving 19 bases between them. Per germline, CDR1 SQVTM and CDR2 ANQGSEA. The DNA for the CDR3 is TGCAGCGTAACGGGCCTTGAGGGCCGAGGGGCCAACGTCCTGACTTTC. The encoded protein is CSVTGLEGRGANVLTF.

This clonotype was picked up many times. This chain connects TRBV20-1 to TRBJ2-7; possibly TRBD1 for D (6 bases). The germline V gene has CDR1 DFQATT and CDR2 SNEGSKA (reference sequence). V lost 6 bases and J lost 5, with 17 bases in between. The CDR3 runs to 13 residues. This chain's CDR3 is CSARGWDNHEQYF. The CDR3 DNA sequence: TGCAGTGCCCGAGGATGGGACAATCACGAGCAGTACTTC.

The chain has TRBV27 and TRBJ1-1; D possibly corresponds to TRBD1 (5 bases). From germline, CDR1 is MNHEY and CDR2 SMNVEV (reference sequence). This CDR3 contains 15 residues. With 5 bases removed from V and 5 bases from J, the gap between germline ends came to 18 bases. The CDR3 coding sequence is TGTGCCAGCAGTCCCCAGGGAGGGAAAGGGACTGAAGCTTTCTTT. Its translation is CASSPQGGKGTEAFF.

This clonotype has ten or more counts. The chain uses TRBV29-1 and TRBJ2-7; 10 bases align to TRBD2. Germline-derived CDR1 and CDR2 are SQVTM and ANQGSEA. The CDR3 is 15 amino acids. V was clipped by 1 base and J by 3 bases; unmatched bases: 6. The DNA of the CDR3 is TGCAGCGTTGAAGGGACTAGCGGTAGAAACTACGAGCAGTACTTC. Residues: CSVEGTSGRNYEQYF.

This clonotype has ten or more counts. V and J are TRBV7-6 and TRBJ2-7; 9 bases line up with TRBD1. Germline assignment: CDR1 SGHVS and CDR2 FNYEAQ. This CDR3 is built from 14 residues. V lost 5 bases and J lost 2; bases outside the gene matches: 4. The CDR3 reads CASSGGQGTYEQYF. Here the CDR3 DNA reads TGTGCCAGCAGCGGGGGACAGGGCACCTACGAGCAGTACTTC.

This clonotype has just a few counts. This rearrangement joins TRBV7-9 to TRBJ2-2; no clear D. The ends were cut back, 8 bases at V and 1 base at J, with 8 bases in the middle. The CDR3 sequence is 13 residues long. The V gene's germline CDR1 is SEHNR and CDR2 FQNEAQ (reference sequence). CDR3 amino acids: CASQWRNTGELFF. CDR3 nucleotides: TGTGCCAGCCAGTGGAGGAACACCGGGGAGCTGTTTTTT.

For the CDR3, the DNA is TGTGCCAGCAGTTTACTAACCGGGACAGGGGATTCACCCCTCCACTTT. This codes for CASSLLTGTGDSPLHF. The gene calls are TRBV28 and TRBJ1-6, with TRBD1 matching 10 bases. Germline V gives CDR1 MDHEN, CDR2 SYDVKM. After removal of 2 bases from V and 8 bases from J, the junction contained 6 bases not matched to a gene. This CDR3 region has 16 residues.

In the case of this clonotype: A much larger clone sits a single nucleotide away, making a read error possible. CDR3 sequence reads: CASSTRGTGSEGYTF. The CDR3 bases are TGTGCCAGCAGCACTCGAGGGACAGGGTCCGAGGGCTACACCTTC. The chain recombines TRBV13 with TRBJ1-2; 9 bases agree with TRBD1. Germline assignment: CDR1 PRHDT and CDR2 FYEKMQ (reference sequence). The CDR3 has 15 amino acids. The junction had 12 bases not matched to a gene; V was cut back by 5 bases and J by 8 bases.

In regard to this clonotype: A read error may account for a junction end that differs from germline. The chain employs TRBV25-1 and TRBJ1-1; D might be TRBD1 (6 bases). In germline, CDR1 is MGHDK, CDR2 SYGVNS. The CDR3 length is 12 residues. The CDR3 reads CAGSEGDTEAFF. The CDR3 nucleotides are TGTGCCGGCAGTGAGGGGGACACTGAAGCTTTCTTT.

On this clonotype itself: With a much larger clone just one base away, this may be a read error. The V gene is TRBV12-3 or TRBV12-4, the J gene TRBJ1-1, with 8 bases that match TRBD1. This CDR3 is built from 13 residues. In DNA, the CDR3 is TGTGCCAGCACTCGGACAGGGAAGACTGGAGCTTTCTTT. Amino acids: CASTRTGKTGAFF.

This clonotype came up many times. The gene calls are TRBV4-1 and TRBJ1-5, with a weak D call TRBD1 (5 bases). CDR3 length equals 16 residues. With 4 bases removed from V and 4 bases from J, the gap between germline ends came to 17 bases. Germline V gene data show CDR1 as MGHRA and CDR2 as YSYEKL. The CDR3 DNA follows: TGCGCCAGCAGCCCCCAGGTGCAGGGCGGAAATCAGCCCCAGCATTTT. Protein product: CASSPQVQGGNQPQHF.

This clonotype was seen many times. This chain links TRBV11-2 with TRBJ2-4; perhaps TRBD2 as D (7 bases). V was trimmed by 5 bases and J by 6 bases, leaving 23 bases between them. Germline loops: CDR1 SGHAT, CDR2 FQNNGV. This CDR3 spans 17 amino acids. CDR3 sequence: CASSPPGAGAMGNIQYF. DNA of the CDR3: TGTGCCAGCAGCCCCCCTGGGGCGGGGGCAATGGGAAACATTCAGTACTTC.

As regards this clonotype: This may be a read error: a much more frequent sequence differs by one nucleotide. The CDR3 ends on some other residue instead of the conserved phenylalanine or tryptophan, so this is likely a read error. The chain is built from TRBV27 and TRBJ2-1, with TRBD2 matching over 12 bases. CDR1 is MNHEY, CDR2 SMNVEV, per germline (reference sequence). The CDR3 totals 16 residues. J gave up 4 bases and V 3 bases, and 4 bases lay outside the gene matches. The CDR3 nucleotides are TGTGCCAGCAGTTTGCTAGCGGGAGGGCGTTACAATGAGCAGTTCCTC. Its translation is CASSLLAGGRYNEQFL.

In its sample, this clonotype was seen a few times. The genes are TRBV6-5 and TRBJ2-1; 9 bases map to TRBD2. The CDR3 covers 16 residues. Germline values: CDR1 MNHEY, CDR2 SVGAGI. J gave up 8 bases and V 4 bases, and 12 bases lay outside the gene matches. The CDR3 DNA reads TGTGCCAGCAGTTTAACCGGGGCTAGCGGGAACCATGAGCAGTTCTTC. Translation: CASSLTGASGNHEQFF.

This clonotype was detected a few times. The chain is built from TRBV19 and TRBJ2-7, with 10 bases identical to TRBD1. This CDR3 is built from 14 residues. With 7 bases clipped from V and 3 bases from J, the junction kept 6 bases outside the gene matches. CDR1 is LNHDA and CDR2 is SQIVND in the germline V gene (reference sequence). CDR3 sequence: CASNTGTGVYEQYF. The CDR3 DNA reads as TGTGCCAGTAATACCGGGACAGGGGTCTACGAGCAGTACTTC.

Notes on this clonotype: A read error may be the cause here, since a much bigger clone is one base away. The chain combines TRBV11-3 with TRBJ1-1; D remains unclear. The germline V gene encodes CDR1 SGHNT and CDR2 YENEEA. This CDR3 is built from 14 residues. The CDR3 is CVSSFMGLSTEAFF. As DNA, the CDR3 is TGTGTCAGCAGCTTTATGGGGTTGAGCACTGAAGCTTTCTTT.

This clonotype was counted a few times. The V call is TRBV3-1, the J call TRBJ1-2, with 8 bases matching TRBD1. From germline, CDR1 is LGHDT and CDR2 YNNKEL (reference sequence). The CDR3 spans 15 residues. The V gene end was trimmed by 4 bases and the J gene end by 0 bases; junction bases not matched to a gene: 4. For the CDR3, the DNA is TGTGCCAGCAGCCTGAGGACAGGGACTAACTATGGCTACACCTTC. Amino acids: CASSLRTGTNYGYTF.

In its sample, this clonotype was seen many times. The chain uses TRBV7-8 and TRBJ2-7; 15 nucleotides match TRBD2. This CDR3 has 19 amino acids. With 5 bases clipped from V and 2 bases from J, the junction kept 13 bases outside the gene matches. Germline loops: CDR1 SGHVS, CDR2 FQNEAQ. The CDR3 nucleotides read TGTGCCAGCAGCACACGTAGCGGACTAGCGGGAGGGCCTCCCTACGAGCAGTACTTC. Protein sequence: CASSTRSGLAGGPPYEQYF.

This clonotype was recorded at least ten times. V gene TRBV12-3 or TRBV12-4 combines with J gene TRBJ2-4, with D maybe TRBD2 (5 bases). The CDR3 runs 13 residues. Trimming shortened V by 3 bases and J by 6 bases, and 9 bases separated the two germline ends. Here the CDR3 DNA reads TGTGCCAGCAGTTTGGAGGAAGCAAACATTCAGTACTTC. Its translation: CASSLEEANIQYF.

This clonotype was detected many times. The chain carries TRBV29-1 and TRBJ2-3; possibly TRBD1 for D (5 bases). With 2 bases removed from V and 4 bases from J, the gap between germline ends came to 13 bases. CDR3 length equals 14 residues. Looked up from germline, CDR1 is SQVTM and CDR2 is ANQGSEA. The CDR3 loop is CSVENGQGPDTQYF. The CDR3 DNA is TGCAGCGTTGAAAACGGGCAGGGTCCAGATACGCAGTATTTT.